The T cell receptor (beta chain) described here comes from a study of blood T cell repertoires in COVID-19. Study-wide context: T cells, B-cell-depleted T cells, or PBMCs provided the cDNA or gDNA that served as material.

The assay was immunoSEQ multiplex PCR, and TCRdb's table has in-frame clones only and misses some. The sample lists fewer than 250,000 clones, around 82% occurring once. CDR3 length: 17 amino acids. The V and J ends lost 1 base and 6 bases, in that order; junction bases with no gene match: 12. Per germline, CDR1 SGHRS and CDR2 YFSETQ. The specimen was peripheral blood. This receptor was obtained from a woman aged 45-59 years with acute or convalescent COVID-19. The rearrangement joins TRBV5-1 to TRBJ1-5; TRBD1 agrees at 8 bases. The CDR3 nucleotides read TGCGCCAGCAGCTTGTTGCCGGGGCAGGGGGCTTCTCAGCCCCAGCATTTT. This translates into CASSLLPGQGASQPQHF.